This T cell receptor beta chain was profiled in a study of blood T cell repertoires in COVID-19. Whole-study context: Whether acute or convalescent, the COVID-19 samples came from the United States, Italy and Spain. The analysed material was cDNA or gDNA that came from T cells, B-cell-depleted T cells, or PBMCs.

In this sample, this clone turned up a few times. Per the original methods: From reference gene primer amplification, estimates of nucleated cell counts were derived. Method: immunoSEQ multiplex PCR; TCRdb's copy keeps in-frame clones and lacks some. The V and J calls and clone size are taken from that table; D and trimming were inferred from the DNA. The table includes tens of thousands of clones, approximately 86% detected once. Per the germline V gene, CDR1 is SNHLY and CDR2 is FYNNEI. CDR3 length: 13 amino acids. Trimming cost V 7 bases and J 6 bases, with 16 bases left between them. The clonotype originates from a human donor with active COVID-19. The donor label of this sample is uncertain. Sequenced material: peripheral blood. V and J are TRBV2 and TRBJ2-7, with a weak D call TRBD1 (5 bases). CDR3 region: CASMAQDIGEQYF. CDR3 nucleotides: TGTGCCAGCATGGCACAGGACATCGGCGAGCAGTACTTC.